The clone carrying this T cell receptor beta chain appeared once. What it recognizes is unknown. This entry comes from a study of cytomegalovirus exposure and HLA in healthy donors. General observations from the study: Altogether, 164 TCR beta chains were recorded as cytomegalovirus-associated. CMV antigen specificity was confirmed in vitro for a few CMV-associated chains. Further analysis, carried out later, found HLA-associated TCR beta chains more clonally expanded than equally common other chains.

The CDR3 has 14 amino acids. The trim removed 4 bases at V and 4 bases at J, leaving 6 bases unmatched. In germline, CDR1 is SGHTA, CDR2 FQGNSA. Primers for the PCR totalled 60 Vbeta and 13 Jbeta. The assay was immunoSEQ multiplex PCR, and TCRdb's table has in-frame clones only and misses some. The data contain 100,000 to 150,000 clones, roughly four fifths of them singletons. This chain links TRBV7-2 with TRBJ1-2; 7 nucleotides align to TRBD1. Sample: PBMCs. This sequence originates from a woman in her 50s in good health and CMV-seronegative. The CDR3 nucleotides are TGTGCCAGCAGCTCTCCGGGACAGCTCTATGGCTACACCTTC. This translates into CASSSPGQLYGYTF.